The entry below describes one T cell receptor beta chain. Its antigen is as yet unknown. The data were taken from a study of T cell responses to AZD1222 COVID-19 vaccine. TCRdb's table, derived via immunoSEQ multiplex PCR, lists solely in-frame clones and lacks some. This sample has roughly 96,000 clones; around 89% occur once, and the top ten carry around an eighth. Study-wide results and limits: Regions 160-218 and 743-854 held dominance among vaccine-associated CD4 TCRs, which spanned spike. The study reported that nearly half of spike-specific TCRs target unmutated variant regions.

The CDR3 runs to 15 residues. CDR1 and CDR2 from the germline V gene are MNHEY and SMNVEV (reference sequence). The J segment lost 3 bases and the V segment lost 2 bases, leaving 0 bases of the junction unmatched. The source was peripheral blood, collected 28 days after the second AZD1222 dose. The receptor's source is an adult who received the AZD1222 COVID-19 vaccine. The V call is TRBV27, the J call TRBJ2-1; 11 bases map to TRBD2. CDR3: CASSLGTSGYNEQFF. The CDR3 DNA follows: TGTGCCAGCAGTTTAGGGACTAGCGGCTACAATGAGCAGTTCTTC.